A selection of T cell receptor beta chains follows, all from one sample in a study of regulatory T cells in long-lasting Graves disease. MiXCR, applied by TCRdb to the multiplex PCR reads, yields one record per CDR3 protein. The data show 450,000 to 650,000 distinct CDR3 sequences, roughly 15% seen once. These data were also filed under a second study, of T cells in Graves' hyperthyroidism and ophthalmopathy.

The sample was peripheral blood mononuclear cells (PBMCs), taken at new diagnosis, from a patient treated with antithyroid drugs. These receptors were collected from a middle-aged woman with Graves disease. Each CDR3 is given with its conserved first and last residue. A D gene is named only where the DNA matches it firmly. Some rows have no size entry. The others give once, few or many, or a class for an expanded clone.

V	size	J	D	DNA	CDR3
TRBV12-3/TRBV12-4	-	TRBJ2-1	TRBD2	TGTGCCAGCAGTAGAGGGGTGGGGACTAGCGGGGGGGAAGGGGATGAGCAGTTCTTC	CASSRGVGTSGGEGDEQFF
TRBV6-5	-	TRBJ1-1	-	TGTGCCAGCAGTTATGGTGTCAGCGCTGAAGCTTTCTTT	CASSYGVSAEAFF
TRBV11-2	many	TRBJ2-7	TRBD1	TGTGCCAGCAGCTTAGACCGGACAGGGATTTACGAGCAGTACTTC	CASSLDRTGIYEQYF
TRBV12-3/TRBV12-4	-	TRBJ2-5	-	TGTGCCAGCCAGAGACAGACCAGGGAGACCCAGTACTTC	CASQRQTRETQYF
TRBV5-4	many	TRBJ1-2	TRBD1	TGTGCCAGCAGCAATGGACAGGGCCTCTATGGCTACACCTTC	CASSNGQGLYGYTF
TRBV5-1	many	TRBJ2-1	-	TGCGCCAGCAGCTTCGGACTTAATGAGCAGTTCTTC	CASSFGLNEQFF
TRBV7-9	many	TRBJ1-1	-	TGTGCCAGCAGCTTAGGTCGAGACTCGGGGACTGAAGCTTTCTTT	CASSLGRDSGTEAFF
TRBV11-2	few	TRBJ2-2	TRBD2	TGTGCCAGCAGCCCTGCGGGGGGCCATCCCCGGGAGCTGTTTTTT	CASSPAGGHPRELFF
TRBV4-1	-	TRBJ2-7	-	TGCGCCGGCAGCCAATCCGAGAGTCGATACGAGCAGTACTTC	CAGSQSESRYEQYF
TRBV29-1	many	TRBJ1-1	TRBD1	TGCAGCGTCGCCGGGACAGACTATATTCGGCCTGAAGCTTTCTTT	CSVAGTDYIRPEAFF
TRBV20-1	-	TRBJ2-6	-	TGCAGTGCCCCTGGGGTAAGCTCTGGGGCCAACGTCCTGACTTTC	CSAPGVSSGANVLTF
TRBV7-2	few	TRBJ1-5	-	TGTGCCAGCAGCTTAGCGCTTTCGGGAGCTCAGCCCCAGCATTTT	CASSLALSGAQPQHF
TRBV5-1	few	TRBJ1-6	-	TGTGCCAGCTCACCTGCAGGGAATTCACCCCTCCACTTT	CASSPAGNSPLHF
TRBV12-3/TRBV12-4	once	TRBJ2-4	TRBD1	TGTGCCAGCAGCTCCGGGACAGGGTACGCCAAAAACATTCAGTACTTC	CASSSGTGYAKNIQYF
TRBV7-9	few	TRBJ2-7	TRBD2	TGTGCCAGCAGCTCCTTTCTTATAGCGGGGGGACTACCAACCTACGAGCAGTACTTC	CASSSFLIAGGLPTYEQYF
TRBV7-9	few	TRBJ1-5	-	TGTGCCAGCAGACTAGAAAATCAGCCCCAGCATTTT	CASRLENQPQHF
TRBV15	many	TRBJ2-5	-	TGTGCCACCAGCAGCAGACGACACCAGACCCAGTACTTC	CATSSRRHQTQYF
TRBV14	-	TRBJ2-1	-	TGTGCCACCAGCCAAGGTTTACAGGGTTTCAATGAGCAGTTCTTC	CATSQGLQGFNEQFF
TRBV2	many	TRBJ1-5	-	TGTGCCAGCGTGGGGGGTGCGGGCAATCAGCCCCAGCATTTT	CASVGGAGNQPQHF
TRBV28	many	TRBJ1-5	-	TGTGCCAGCAAGATTGTGAATCAGCCCCAGCATTTT	CASKIVNQPQHF
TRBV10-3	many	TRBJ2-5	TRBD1	TGTGCCATCAGTTCCGGGACAGGGGTGGGCAAAGAGACCCAGTACTTC	CAISSGTGVGKETQYF
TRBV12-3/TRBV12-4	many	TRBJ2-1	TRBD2	TGTGCCAGCACCCTTATGGCTAGCGGGGACAATGAGCAGTTCTTC	CASTLMASGDNEQFF
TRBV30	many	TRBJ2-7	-	TGTGCCTGGAGTGGGACACTCCTCTACGAGCAGTACTTC	CAWSGTLLYEQYF
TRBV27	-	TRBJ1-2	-	TGTGCCAGCAGTTTTCAAGAAGGCTATGGCTACACCTTC	CASSFQEGYGYTF
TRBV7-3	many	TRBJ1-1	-	TGTGCCAGCAGCCTGTTGGGGGGGGTAATGAACACTGAAGCTTTCTTT	CASSLLGGVMNTEAFF
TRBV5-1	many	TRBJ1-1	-	TGCGCCAGCAGCTTGGCCCGGGACTCAGTGTCGAACACTGAAGCTTTCTTT	CASSLARDSVSNTEAFF
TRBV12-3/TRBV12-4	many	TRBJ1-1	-	TGTGCCAGCAGTCAACCACCCCTCCTCGCAGGGGACACTGAAGCTTTCTTT	CASSQPPLLAGDTEAFF
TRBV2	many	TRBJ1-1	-	TGTGCCAGCAGTGGATCATCCGGGGCGAACACTGAAGCTTTCTTT	CASSGSSGANTEAFF
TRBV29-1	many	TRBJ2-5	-	TGCAGCGTTGGGGGGAACAGGCGAGAGACCCAGTACTTC	CSVGGNRRETQYF
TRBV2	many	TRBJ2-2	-	TGTGCCAGCAAGGAGGGACAGACGAACACCGGGGAGCTGTTTTTT	CASKEGQTNTGELFF
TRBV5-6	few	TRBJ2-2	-	TGTGCCAGCAGCTTACAGGTTACCTCCGCCGGGGAGCTGTTTTTT	CASSLQVTSAGELFF
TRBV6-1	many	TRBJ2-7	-	TGTGCCAGCAGAACCCCGTCGGAGCCGGCGTACTTC	CASRTPSEPAYF
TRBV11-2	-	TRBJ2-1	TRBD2	TGTGCCAGCAGCCCGGGACTAGCGGGGGGGCTTGGTGAGCAGTTCTTC	CASSPGLAGGLGEQFF
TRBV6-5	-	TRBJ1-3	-	TGTGCCAGCAGTTACGGGCAGGGTTTTGGAAACACCATATATTTT	CASSYGQGFGNTIYF
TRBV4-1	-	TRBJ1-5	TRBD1	TGCGCCAGCAGCCAAGATTGGGGACAGAGCAATCAGCCCCAGCATTTT	CASSQDWGQSNQPQHF
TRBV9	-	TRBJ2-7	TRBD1	TGTGCCAGCAGCCCGTGGACAGGGGGCTCCTACGAGCAGTACTTC	CASSPWTGGSYEQYF
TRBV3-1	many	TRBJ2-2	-	TGTGCCAGCAGCCAGAGGGGGACCGCGGAGCTGTTTTTT	CASSQRGTAELFF
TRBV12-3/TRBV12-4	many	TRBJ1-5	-	TGTGCCAGCAGTTCGGACACCCCCTGGGGCAATCAGCCCCAGCATTTT	CASSSDTPWGNQPQHF
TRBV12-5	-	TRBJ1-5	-	TGTGCTAGTGGCCCCCCCAATCAGCCCCAGCATTTT	CASGPPNQPQHF
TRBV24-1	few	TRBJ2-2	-	TGTGCCACGGGGGACGGGGAATTCACCGGGGAGCTGTTTTTT	CATGDGEFTGELFF
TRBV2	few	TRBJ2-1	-	TGTGCCAGCAGCGTAGGGGGGGGCGCCGACAATGAGCAGTTCTTC	CASSVGGGADNEQFF
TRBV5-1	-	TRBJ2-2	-	TGCGCCAGCAGCTTGGATGGGGAGACCGGGGAGCTGTTTTTT	CASSLDGETGELFF
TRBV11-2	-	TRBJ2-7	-	TGTGCCAGCAGAGAGGGGGGGGCCGCCTACGAGCAGTACTTC	CASREGGAAYEQYF
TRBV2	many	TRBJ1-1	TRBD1	TGTGCCAGCATGCCCCTACAGGGGGCTGGTGAAGCTTTCTTT	CASMPLQGAGEAFF
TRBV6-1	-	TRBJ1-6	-	TGTGCCAGCAGACCGGGGAAATCACCCCTCCACTTT	CASRPGKSPLHF
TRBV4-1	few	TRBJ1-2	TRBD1	TGCGCCAGCAGCCACCCGACAGGGGGCAGAAGGTATGGCTACACCTTC	CASSHPTGGRRYGYTF
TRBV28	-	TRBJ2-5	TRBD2	TGTGCCAGCAGTTTATGGACTAGCGGGGGGGCCGGAGAGACCCAGTACTTC	CASSLWTSGGAGETQYF
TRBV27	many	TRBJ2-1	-	TGTGCCAGCAGTTTCCTCAGGGGGGTCCGATGGTTCTTC	CASSFLRGVRWFF
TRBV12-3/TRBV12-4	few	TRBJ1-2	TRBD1	TGTGCCAGCAGTACCCGGGACAGGGGGCGAACTGGCTACACCTTC	CASSTRDRGRTGYTF
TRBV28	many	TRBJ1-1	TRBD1	TGTGCCAGCACCCCAGGGGGAGTCAACACTGAAGCTTTCTTT	CASTPGGVNTEAFF
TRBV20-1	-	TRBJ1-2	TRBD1	TGCAGTGCAATACAGGGGGGCTATGGCTACACCTTC	CSAIQGGYGYTF
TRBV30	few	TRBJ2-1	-	TGTGCCTGGAGCGCGTCTCCGGGGGTCTATGAGCAGTTCTTC	CAWSASPGVYEQFF
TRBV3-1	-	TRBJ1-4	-	TGTGCCAGCAGCCCCCAACGTGAAAAACTGTTTTTT	CASSPQREKLFF
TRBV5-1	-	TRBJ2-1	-	TGCGCCAGCAGCTTGGAGGGACACCACAATGAGCAGTTCTTC	CASSLEGHHNEQFF
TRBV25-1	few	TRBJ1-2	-	TGTGCCAGCAGTGAATCCCGGGACACCTATGGCTACACCTTC	CASSESRDTYGYTF
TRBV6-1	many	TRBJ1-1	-	TGTGCCAGCAGTGAAAAAGGATTGAACACTGAAGCTTTCTTT	CASSEKGLNTEAFF
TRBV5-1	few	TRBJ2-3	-	TGCGCCAGCAGCTTGGTCCCTTTGATAACCAGCACAGATACGCAGTATTTT	CASSLVPLITSTDTQYF
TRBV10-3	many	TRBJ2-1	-	TGTGCCATCAGCGACGGGCCGCGAGACGGGGATGAGCAGTTCTTC	CAISDGPRDGDEQFF
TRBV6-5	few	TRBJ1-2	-	TGTGCCAGCAGTTACCGCCCTACAAATGTCTACACCTTC	CASSYRPTNVYTF